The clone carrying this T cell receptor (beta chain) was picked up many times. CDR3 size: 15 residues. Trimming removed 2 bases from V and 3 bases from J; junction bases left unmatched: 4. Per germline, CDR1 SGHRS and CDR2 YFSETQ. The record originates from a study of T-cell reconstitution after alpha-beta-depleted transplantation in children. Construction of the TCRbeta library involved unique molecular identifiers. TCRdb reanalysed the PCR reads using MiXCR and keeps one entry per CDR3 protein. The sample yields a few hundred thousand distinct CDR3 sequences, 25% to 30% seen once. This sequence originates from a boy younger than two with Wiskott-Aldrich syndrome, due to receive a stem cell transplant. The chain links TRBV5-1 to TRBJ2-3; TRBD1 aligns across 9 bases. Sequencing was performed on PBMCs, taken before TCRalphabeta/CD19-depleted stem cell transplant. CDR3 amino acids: CASSLTGGETDTQYF. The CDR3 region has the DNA TGCGCCAGCAGCTTAACAGGGGGCGAGACAGATACGCAGTATTTT.